This TCR beta chain was documented in a study of blood T cell repertoires in COVID-19. In the study overall: Researchers got acute and convalescent COVID-19 samples from the United States, Italy and Spain. The cDNA or gDNA used as material had been derived from T cells, B-cell-depleted T cells, or PBMCs.

Sequenced by immunoSEQ multiplex PCR; TCRdb stores in-frame clones only, minus some. The sample has around 100,000 clones, approximately 90% seen once; the top ten hold about 2.3%. Germline V CDR1 and CDR2: MNHEY, SMNVEV (reference sequence). This CDR3 spans 15 amino acids. V lost 7 bases, J lost 4 bases, and 9 bases stayed unmatched. The genes are TRBV27 and TRBJ2-1; TRBD2 matches 8 bases. The TCR originated in a human donor with active COVID-19. The donor label of this sample is uncertain. Sequencing was performed on peripheral blood. For the CDR3, the DNA is TGTGCCAGCACACCACTAGCGGAAATTTACAATGAGCAGTTCTTC. Translated, it gives CASTPLAEIYNEQFF.